This TCR beta chain came from a study of blood T cell repertoires in COVID-19. Comments on this clone: Other nucleotide sequences from this sample produce the same CDR3.

Method: immunoSEQ multiplex PCR; TCRdb's copy keeps in-frame clones and lacks some. Of a few hundred thousand clones listed, about 88% are singletons. The sequenced sample was peripheral blood. The clonotype comes from a man aged 60 to 69 with acute or convalescent COVID-19.

The CDR3: CASRQDSYEQYF. The CDR3 DNA reads TGTGCCAGCAGGCAAGACAGCTACGAGCAGTACTTC. This chain links TRBV6-5 with TRBJ2-7; D possibly corresponds to TRBD1 (5 bases). Germline loops: CDR1 MNHEY, CDR2 SVGAGI. CDR3 length equals 12 residues. Trimming took off 6 bases at V and 3 bases at J, with 9 bases between the two ends.